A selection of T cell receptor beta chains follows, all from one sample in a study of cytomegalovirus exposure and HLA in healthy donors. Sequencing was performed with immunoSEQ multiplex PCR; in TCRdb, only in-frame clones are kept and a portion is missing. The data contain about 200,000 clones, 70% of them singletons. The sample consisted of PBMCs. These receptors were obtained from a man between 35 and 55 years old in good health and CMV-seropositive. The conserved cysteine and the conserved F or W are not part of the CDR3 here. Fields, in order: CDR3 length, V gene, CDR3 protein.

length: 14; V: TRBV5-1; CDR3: ASSLAFGSGANVLT
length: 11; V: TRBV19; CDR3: ASSVQVAYEQY
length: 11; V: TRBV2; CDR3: ASAGGGVTEAF
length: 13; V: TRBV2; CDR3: ASRGETGGNQPQH
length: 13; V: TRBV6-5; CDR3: ASSRLAGETDTQY
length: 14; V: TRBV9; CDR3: ASSVGLAGEADTQY
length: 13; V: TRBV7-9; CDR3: ASSLDSSTNSPLH
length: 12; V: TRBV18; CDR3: ASRLAGVYNEQF
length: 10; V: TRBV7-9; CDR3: ASSPRGYEQY
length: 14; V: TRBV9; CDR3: ASSPRTSGGTDTQY
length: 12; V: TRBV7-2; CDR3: ASSPAWTSGTQY
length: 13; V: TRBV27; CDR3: ASSWGTGGAYEQY
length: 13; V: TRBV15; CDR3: ATSTRTTSTDTQY